The 15 T cell receptor beta chains reported below all come from one sample, sequenced in a study of blood T cells in healthy people across ages. Primed by a sample-barcoded 5' primer and a J-beta primer mix, a second PCR proceeded for 7 to 11 cycles. From the 5' RACE reads, TCRdb called clonotypes with MiXCR, one entry per CDR3 protein. The data show about 1.4 million distinct CDR3 sequences, 45% to 70% seen once. Sequencing input: blood. The receptors stem from a man between 18 and 29 years old in good health.

This clonotype was detected a few times. The chain recombines TRBV29-1 with TRBJ1-2; maybe TRBD1 (5 bases). Trimming removed 1 base from V and 4 bases from J, with 13 bases in between. The CDR3 consists of 14 residues. The V gene's germline CDR1 is SQVTM and CDR2 ANQGSEA. This chain's CDR3 is CSVEVPGRPYGYTF. For the CDR3, the DNA is TGCAGCGTTGAAGTCCCGGGACGGCCCTATGGCTACACCTTC.

The chain has TRBV5-6 and TRBJ2-7, with D possibly matching TRBD1 (6 bases). The CDR3 has 14 amino acids. Germline values: CDR1 SGHDT, CDR2 YYEEEE. Trimming stripped 6 bases from V and 4 bases from J, with 17 bases between. CDR3 nucleotide sequence: TGTGCCAGCACCCACAACGGGGACATTTACGAGCAGTACTTC. Residues: CASTHNGDIYEQYF. Variable domain in full (rest from reference TRBV5-6 and TRBJ2-7): DAGVTQSPTHLIKTRGQQVTLRCSPKSGHDTVSWYQQALGQGPQFIFQYYEEEERQRGNFPDRFSGHQFPNYSSELNVNALLLGDSALYLCASTHNGDIYEQYFGPGTRLTVT.

V gene TRBV20-1 combines with J gene TRBJ2-7; a possible D gene is TRBD1 (5 bases). In germline, CDR1 is DFQATT, CDR2 SNEGSKA (reference sequence). Trimming removed 6 bases at V and 1 base at J, with 7 bases between. The CDR3 sequence is 11 residues long. The CDR3: CSARQSYEQYF. The DNA for the CDR3 is TGCAGTGCGCGACAGTCCTACGAGCAGTACTTC.

This clonotype was seen a few times. This chain links TRBV6-5 with TRBJ2-7; TRBD1 agrees at 7 bases. The CDR3 is 12 amino acids. V gave up 9 bases and J gave up 3 bases; unmatched junction bases: 5. The germline CDR1 and CDR2 sequences are MNHEY and SVGAGI. CDR3 region: CASWRQGYEQYF. The CDR3 nucleotides read TGTGCCAGTTGGAGACAGGGCTACGAGCAGTACTTC.

This rearrangement joins TRBV10-1 to TRBJ1-3, with D uncertain. Germline V lookup: CDR1 WNHNN, CDR2 SYGVQD (reference sequence). V was trimmed by 0 bases and J by 0 bases, leaving 9 bases between them. This CDR3 is 16 amino acids long. CDR3 residues: CASSESIGSSGNTIYF. In DNA form, the CDR3 reads TGCGCCAGCAGTGAGTCGATAGGATCCTCTGGAAACACCATATATTTT.

This clonotype was observed a single time. The genes are TRBV29-1 and TRBJ2-1; D perhaps matches TRBD1 (6 bases). This CDR3 spans 14 amino acids. Germline assignment: CDR1 SQVTM and CDR2 ANQGSEA. This CDR3 is CNGGGQGEYNEQFF. The CDR3 DNA reads TGCAACGGTGGGGGCCAAGGGGAATACAATGAGCAGTTCTTC.

The J gene is TRBJ1-4, the V gene TRBV3-1, with TRBD1 matching over 8 bases. Germline lookup yields CDR1 LGHDT and CDR2 YNNKEL (reference sequence). The CDR3 consists of 15 residues. The V and J ends lost 3 bases and 4 bases, in that order; junction bases with no gene match: 4. The CDR3, as DNA: TGTGCCAGCAGCCACAGGGACAGGATTAATGAAAAACTGTTTTTT. Its translation is CASSHRDRINEKLFF. The variable domain in full, with the rest retrieved from reference TRBV3-1 and TRBJ1-4, is DTAVSQTPKYLVTQMGNDKSIKCEQNLGHDTMYWYKQDSKKFLKIMFSYNNKELIINETVPNRFSPKSPDKAHLNLHINSLELGDSAVYFCASSHRDRINEKLFFGSGTQLSVL.

The chain is built from TRBV3-1 and TRBJ2-4, with 10 positions matching TRBD1. TRBJ2-7 explains the end of the DNA better; the J call may be wrong. CDR3 length: 13 residues. The germline CDR1 and CDR2 sequences are LGHDT and YNNKEL (reference sequence). The CDR3 protein is CASSRWTGGEQYF. CDR3 nucleotide sequence: TGTGCCAGCAGCCGTTGGACAGGGGGCGAGCAGTACTTC.

The genes are TRBV12-3 or TRBV12-4 and TRBJ2-1; D might be TRBD2 (6 bases). The CDR3 sequence is 12 residues long. The ends were cut back, 8 bases at V and 3 bases at J, with 8 bases in the middle. The CDR3 sequence: CASRGYYNEQFF. In nucleotides, the CDR3 is TGTGCCAGCCGGGGGTACTACAATGAGCAGTTCTTC.

This clonotype was detected only a few times. The V gene is TRBV4-1, the J gene TRBJ2-7; a weak D match, TRBD2 (6 bases). Trimming shortened V by 4 bases and J by 3 bases, and 13 bases separated the two germline ends. This CDR3 has 14 amino acids. Germline V gene data show CDR1 as MGHRA and CDR2 as YSYEKL. In nucleotides, the CDR3 is TGCGCCAGCAGCCCCACTTGGGGGGACTACGAGCAGTACTTC. Its protein product is CASSPTWGDYEQYF.

The V gene is TRBV4-1, the J gene TRBJ1-6; a weak D match, TRBD1 (5 bases). CDR1 and CDR2 from the germline V gene are MGHRA and YSYEKL. This CDR3 has 16 residues. V lost 0 bases and J lost 8, with 14 bases in between. The CDR3 loop is CASSQDAGGVYSPLHF. DNA for the CDR3: TGCGCCAGCAGCCAAGATGCGGGGGGAGTCTATTCACCCCTCCACTTT.

The chain uses TRBV9 and TRBJ2-1, with D perhaps TRBD2 (5 bases). In germline, CDR1 is SGDLS, CDR2 YYNGEE. Trimming cost V 1 base and J 9 bases, with 8 bases left between them. The CDR3 extends over 12 amino acids. CDR3 DNA: TGTGCCAGCAGCGTATTGAGCGGTGAGCAGTTCTTC. This gives the protein CASSVLSGEQFF.

The chain couples TRBV29-1 to TRBJ1-4, with D uncertain. V lost 6 bases to trimming and J lost 8 bases, with 13 bases between them. CDR1 and CDR2 from the germline V gene are SQVTM and ANQGSEA. The CDR3 runs 12 residues. The CDR3: CSVRRGGEKLFF. The CDR3 nucleotides are TGCAGCGTCCGCCGGGGAGGGGAAAAACTGTTTTTT.

The chain employs TRBV6-2 or TRBV6-3 and TRBJ2-1; the match to TRBD1 covers 10 bases. The CDR3 totals 14 residues. Germline V gene sequence: CDR1 MNHEY, CDR2 SVGEGT. V shed 4 bases, J shed 8 bases, and the junction held 5 bases outside the gene matches. CDR3 bases: TGTGCCAGCAGTTCGGGACAGGGGTCCCATGAGCAGTTCTTC. Its translation: CASSSGQGSHEQFF.

The chain combines TRBV29-1 with TRBJ2-1; 7 bases fit TRBD2. Unmatched junction bases numbered 4, after V lost 3 bases and J lost 5 bases. The CDR3 is made up of 13 amino acids. From germline, CDR1 is SQVTM and CDR2 ANQGSEA. The CDR3 DNA follows: TGCAGCGTTGAGGGGGAGGGCCACAATGAGCAGTTCTTC. Its translation is CSVEGEGHNEQFF.